What follows are 27 T cell receptor beta chains derived from one specimen sequenced in a study of T cells in narcolepsy. Assay used: immunoSEQ multiplex PCR; TCRdb lists only in-frame clones, some missing. The top ten hold 0.85% to 1.2% of the sample, which has roughly 11,000 clones, 90% to 95% seen once. The source material was CD45RA- memory CD4+ T cells from PBMCs. The receptors derive from a human donor with narcolepsy.

V and J are TRBV2 and TRBJ2-1; tentatively, D is TRBD2 (6 bases). This CDR3 has 16 amino acids. Germline V gene sequence: CDR1 SNHLY, CDR2 FYNNEI. The V gene lost 6 bases and the J gene lost 4 bases, with 19 bases spanning the gap. Here the CDR3 reads CASRASGDGRYNEQFF. Here the CDR3 DNA reads TGTGCCAGCAGAGCCTCGGGGGATGGGAGGTACAATGAGCAGTTCTTC.

Here the CDR3 DNA reads TGTGCCAGTAGGAGGACAGGGGGGGATCGCACTGAAGCTTTCTTT. Translated: CASRRTGGDRTEAFF. The chain has TRBV19 and TRBJ1-1; 10 bases map to TRBD1. V was clipped by 6 bases and J by 4 bases; unmatched bases: 8. The CDR3 is 15 residues long. CDR1 is LNHDA, CDR2 SQIVND, per germline (reference sequence).

This chain uses TRBV19 with TRBJ1-1; 7 bases align to TRBD1. The CDR3 is 15 residues long. Germline values: CDR1 LNHDA, CDR2 SQIVND (reference sequence). Trimming cost V 5 bases and J 7 bases; bases outside gene matches: 13. As DNA, the CDR3 is TGTGCCAGTAGTCCCCGACAGGGCTTAAGGGATGAAGCTTTCTTT. As protein: CASSPRQGLRDEAFF.

The V gene is TRBV2, the J gene TRBJ2-7, with 8 positions matching TRBD2. The CDR3 totals 11 residues. V gave up 11 bases and J gave up 6 bases; unmatched junction bases: 6. Germline loops: CDR1 SNHLY, CDR2 FYNNEI. For the CDR3, the DNA is TGTGCCGTCGGACTAGCCGGCGAGCAGTACTTC. Its translation is CAVGLAGEQYF.

CDR3 bases: TGTGCCAGCAGCCTCACCCCCGAGACCCAGTACTTC. Its translation: CASSLTPETQYF. The chain carries TRBV5-6 and TRBJ2-5; D is undetermined. V was cut by 4 bases and J by 5 bases, with 9 bases left in between. The CDR3 is made up of 12 amino acids. The V gene's germline CDR1 is SGHDT and CDR2 YYEEEE.

This chain connects TRBV15 to TRBJ2-6; D possibly corresponds to TRBD1 (6 bases). The CDR3 is 17 amino acids. V shed 3 bases and J shed 4 bases, with 16 bases lying between them. Germline assignment: CDR1 LNHNV and CDR2 YYDKDF (reference sequence). The CDR3 DNA is TGTGCCACCAGCAGCCACTTAGGGGGAGACGGGGCCAACGTCCTGACTTTC. Protein: CATSSHLGGDGANVLTF.

V and J are TRBV18 and TRBJ2-7; D is unresolved. CDR1 KGHSH and CDR2 LQKENI come from the germline V gene. The length of the CDR3 is 12 residues. V shed 3 bases and J shed 3 bases, with 6 bases lying between them. CDR3 in DNA: TGTGCCAGCTCACCTGACAACTACGAGCAGTACTTC. This codes for CASSPDNYEQYF.

The chain couples TRBV6-1 to TRBJ1-5, with D perhaps TRBD1 (5 bases). Trimming stripped 6 bases from V and 9 bases from J, with 15 bases between. This CDR3 comprises 13 residues. Germline assignment: CDR1 MNHNS and CDR2 SASEGT. In nucleotides, the CDR3 is TGTGCCAGCAGAGAGACTACGGGGGGGCCCCAGCATTTT. Translation: CASRETTGGPQHF.

This chain links TRBV18 with TRBJ2-7, with 11 bases aligning to TRBD1. Germline CDR1 is KGHSH and CDR2 is LQKENI. This CDR3 is built from 16 residues. V lost 0 bases and J lost 5; bases outside the gene matches: 6. The CDR3 DNA reads as TGTGCCAGCTCACCACCGGTCGGACAGGGGGCCCACGAGCAGTACTTC. Amino acid sequence: CASSPPVGQGAHEQYF.

In this sample, this clone turned up a few times. The rearrangement joins TRBV6-1 to TRBJ1-2, with a weak D call TRBD1 (5 bases). The CDR3 contains 15 residues. Trimming took off 6 bases at V and 0 bases at J, with 14 bases between the two ends. From germline, CDR1 is MNHNS and CDR2 SASEGT. CDR3 in DNA: TGTGCCAGCAGGAGAGGGAGGGGATCTAACTATGGCTACACCTTC. Protein sequence: CASRRGRGSNYGYTF.

The chain couples TRBV11-2 to TRBJ2-2; D is perhaps TRBD1 (6 bases). The V end was cut by 3 bases, the J end by 3 bases, with 11 bases between. The germline gives CDR1 SGHAT, CDR2 FQNNGV. The CDR3 consists of 15 residues. CDR3 region: CASSFTGSHTGELFF. CDR3 in DNA: TGTGCCAGCAGCTTTACAGGGTCTCACACCGGGGAGCTGTTTTTT.

The chain employs TRBV5-5 and TRBJ1-5, with TRBD1 identical over 8 bases. The CDR3 is 17 amino acids. Germline V CDR1 and CDR2: SGHKS, YYEKEE (reference sequence). The V segment lost 1 base and the J segment 6 bases; nucleotides outside the gene matches: 12. CDR3 DNA: TGTGCCAGCAGCTTGAACCCCACGCAGGGGGCAGGTCAGCCCCAGCATTTT. This translates into CASSLNPTQGAGQPQHF.

The chain carries TRBV5-4 and TRBJ2-5; the D gene could be TRBD1 or TRBD2 (5 bases each). The germline V gene encodes CDR1 SGHNT and CDR2 YYREEE (reference sequence). The CDR3 totals 15 residues. Deletions cut 2 bases from V and 1 base from J, with 12 bases between. CDR3 protein: CASSLRAGTQETQYF. The CDR3 DNA sequence: TGTGCCAGCAGCTTACGGGCAGGGACCCAAGAGACCCAGTACTTC.

The chain has TRBV6-1 and TRBJ1-4, with TRBD1 matching over 7 bases. Germline CDR1 and CDR2: MNHNS and SASEGT. The CDR3 has 15 residues. With 4 bases clipped from V and 4 bases from J, the junction kept 6 bases outside the gene matches. In nucleotides, the CDR3 is TGTGCCAGCAGTGGGGGGACAGTTATTAATGAAAAACTGTTTTTT. It codes for CASSGGTVINEKLFF.

The chain joins TRBV9 to TRBJ1-2, with TRBD1 matching 8 bases. The CDR3 is 15 amino acids. V was pared by 3 bases and J by 6 bases, with 10 bases of the junction left unmatched. In germline, CDR1 is SGDLS, CDR2 YYNGEE. CDR3 sequence: CASSARYRGDDGYTF. CDR3 nucleotides: TGTGCCAGCAGCGCGCGCTACAGGGGGGACGATGGCTACACCTTC.

V usage is TRBV6-6 and J usage is TRBJ1-1; D may be TRBD1 (5 bases). The CDR3 covers 14 residues. V gave up 7 bases and J gave up 7 bases, with 19 bases separating them. Germline V gene data show CDR1 as MNHNY and CDR2 as SVGAGI (reference sequence). DNA for the CDR3: TGTGCCAGCACCCTACGTCCCGGGGGAGGTGAAGCTTTCTTT. Residues: CASTLRPGGGEAFF.

The gene calls are TRBV5-1 and TRBJ1-5; maybe TRBD1 (5 bases). V was cut by 0 bases and J by 6 bases, with 10 bases left in between. CDR3 length: 14 amino acids. Germline assignment: CDR1 SGHRS and CDR2 YFSETQ. The CDR3 DNA sequence: TGCGCCAGCAGCTTGGGGCAGGGCGGTCAGCCCCAGCATTTT. It yields the protein CASSLGQGGQPQHF.

The genes are TRBV9 and TRBJ2-3; D is unresolved. The CDR3 is 16 amino acids. Trimming shortened V by 3 bases and J by 1 base, and 15 bases separated the two germline ends. The V gene's germline CDR1 is SGDLS and CDR2 YYNGEE. This chain's CDR3 is CASSETAGMRTDTQYF. CDR3 sequence (DNA): TGTGCCAGCAGCGAGACGGCCGGCATGCGCACAGATACGCAGTATTTT.

This rearrangement joins TRBV30 to TRBJ1-1; D is unresolved. Trimming removed 1 base from V and 7 bases from J, with 16 bases in between. Germline CDR1 and CDR2: GTSNPN and SVGIG (reference sequence). This CDR3 is 14 amino acids long. CDR3 nucleotide sequence: TGTGCCTGGAGTGATAGTGTCAAACACGGTGAAGCTTTCTTT. This sequence encodes CAWSDSVKHGEAFF. The full variable domain, in which reference TRBV30 and TRBJ1-1 provide the parts outside the CDR3, is SQTIHQWPATLVQPVGSPLSLECTVEGTSNPNLYWYRQAAGRGLQLLFYSVGIGQISSEVPQNLSASRPQDRQFILSSKKLLLSDSGFYLCAWSDSVKHGEAFFGQGTRLTVV.

This rearrangement joins TRBV7-2 to TRBJ1-1; D is unresolved. CDR1 SGHTA and CDR2 FQGNSA come from the germline V gene. There are 14 residues in the CDR3. V was shortened by 5 bases and J by 3 bases, with 13 bases between the two germline ends. CDR3 residues: CASSPDRGYTEAFF. The CDR3 DNA is TGTGCCAGCAGCCCGGACCGGGGTTACACTGAAGCTTTCTTT.

This clone was detected only once. This chain joins TRBV19 and TRBJ1-4, with 7 positions matching TRBD1. Germline CDR1 and CDR2: LNHDA and SQIVND (reference sequence). V was pared by 4 bases and J by 7 bases, with 12 bases of the junction left unmatched. The CDR3 sequence is 16 residues long. The chain's CDR3 is CASSRATGVWGEKLFF. The CDR3 DNA sequence: TGTGCCAGTAGTAGGGCAACAGGGGTCTGGGGTGAAAAACTGTTTTTT.

J is TRBJ1-2 and V is TRBV11-2; the D gene is possibly TRBD1 (5 bases). The CDR3 is 15 amino acids. Germline V gene data show CDR1 as SGHAT and CDR2 as FQNNGV. V shed 4 bases and J shed 1 base, with 13 bases lying between them. In DNA, the CDR3 is TGTGCCAGCAGCTCAGGGCGCGGAGGTAACTATGGCTACACCTTC. It encodes CASSSGRGGNYGYTF.

The rearrangement joins TRBV4-1 to TRBJ2-7; no clear D gene. The CDR3 contains 17 residues. The germline V gene has CDR1 MGHRA and CDR2 YSYEKL. The germline V and J ends were trimmed by 3 bases and 5 bases, with 23 bases remaining between them. Here the CDR3 DNA reads TGCGCCAGCAGCCACCAACCGGGTTCACAATTCCCTCACGAGCAGTACTTC. Encoded protein: CASSHQPGSQFPHEQYF.

The V call is TRBV29-1, the J call TRBJ1-1, with unresolved D. Germline assignment: CDR1 SQVTM and CDR2 ANQGSEA. The V end was cut by 4 bases, the J end by 1 base, with 10 bases between. CDR3 length equals 13 residues. The CDR3 bases are TGCAGCGTTGTTGAGTCGGGGAACACTGAAGCTTTCTTT. Its protein is CSVVESGNTEAFF.

V and J are TRBV7-3 and TRBJ2-5; TRBD1 aligns across 12 bases. The CDR3 runs to 16 residues. V shed 5 bases, J shed 5 bases, and the junction held 9 bases outside the gene matches. Germline-derived CDR1 and CDR2 are SGHTA and FQGTGA. CDR3 nucleotides: TGTGCCAGCAGCCCCTCCGGGACAGGGGGCGCGGAGACCCAGTACTTC. Amino acids: CASSPSGTGGAETQYF.

The chain carries TRBV5-4 and TRBJ1-2, with TRBD1 matching 9 bases. The germline gives CDR1 SGHNT, CDR2 YYREEE (reference sequence). The V gene end was trimmed by 7 bases and the J gene end by 4 bases; junction bases not matched to a gene: 5. CDR3 length: 13 amino acids. This CDR3 reads CASGTGGPYGYTF. CDR3 sequence (DNA): TGTGCCAGCGGTACAGGGGGCCCCTATGGCTACACCTTC.

This chain joins TRBV5-8 and TRBJ2-3, with 10 bases matching TRBD2. The trim removed 0 bases at V and 5 bases at J, leaving 6 bases unmatched. There are 16 residues in the CDR3. Germline assignment: CDR1 SGHTS and CDR2 YDEGEE. This CDR3 reads CASSLELAGHGDTQYF. CDR3 sequence (DNA): TGTGCCAGCAGCTTGGAACTAGCGGGGCATGGAGATACGCAGTATTTT.